This TCR beta chain was retrieved from a study of human T cells and chemical hapten exposure. Turning to the study itself: Mainly, slight library volume differences in the pool made TCR yields vary.

The CDR3 runs to 19 residues. The trim removed 5 bases at V and 0 bases at J, leaving 15 bases unmatched. This clonotype was seen more than once but under ten times. TCRdb itself ran the RACE reads through MiXCR, one entry per CDR3 protein. The table lists some 65,000 distinct CDR3 sequences, approximately 6.2% of them singletons. Time point defined: healthy volunteer bleed at 6 weeks. Before extraction, the whole blood was not fractionated, and total RNA was taken from it. The sequence derives from a female donor in good health. Some clones in this sample may be carry-over from other donors' samples. The chain combines TRBV12-3 or TRBV12-4 with TRBJ1-1, with 10 bases fitting TRBD1. Material: whole blood. The CDR3 sequence: CASSTKDRGLRGLNTEAFF. CDR3 coding DNA: TGTGCCAGCAGTACAAAGGACAGGGGGTTAAGGGGGCTGAACACTGAAGCTTTCTTT.